The 15 T cell receptor beta chains in this list originate from one sample, sequenced in a study of T cell changes during pregnancy in multiple sclerosis. Data came from immunoSEQ multiplex PCR; TCRdb stores just in-frame clones and leaves some out. The repertoire consists of about 80,000 clones, with around nine tenths occurring once and the leading ten covering around 1.8%. The sample consisted of peripheral blood, taken before pregnancy. Source of these receptors: a female donor with multiple sclerosis, enrolled in a pregnancy study.

CDR3 nucleotides: TGTGCCAGCAGCCCTCCTGCGGCGGTAGAGACCCAGTACTTC. Translated: CASSPPAAVETQYF. The V gene is TRBV14, the J gene TRBJ2-5; no clear D gene. The germline V and J ends were trimmed by 4 bases and 4 bases, with 13 bases remaining between them. The length of the CDR3 is 14 residues. Germline CDR1 reads SGHDN; CDR2 reads FVKESK.

This chain connects TRBV5-1 to TRBJ1-6, with no clear D. The V end lost 4 bases, the J end lost 7 bases, and 12 bases lay between the germline ends. Germline CDR1 and CDR2: SGHRS and YFSETQ. The CDR3 is made up of 14 amino acids. In DNA, the CDR3 is TGCGCCAGCAGCCGAGAAAAGTGGAATTCACCCCTCCACTTT. As protein: CASSREKWNSPLHF.

This chain connects TRBV18 to TRBJ1-2, with 7 positions matching TRBD1. V shed 5 bases, J shed 5 bases, and the junction held 11 bases outside the gene matches. Germline values: CDR1 KGHSH, CDR2 LQKENI. This CDR3 spans 15 amino acids. DNA for the CDR3: TGTGCCAGCTCATCCCAAGAGGGGGCCAGATATGGCTACACCTTC. Its protein is CASSSQEGARYGYTF.

The V and J genes are TRBV9 and TRBJ2-1, with a weak D call TRBD2 (7 bases). Germline CDR1 and CDR2: SGDLS and YYNGEE. The germline V and J ends were trimmed by 4 bases and 3 bases, with 14 bases remaining between them. The CDR3 sequence is 15 residues long. Here the CDR3 reads CASSPFGGHYNEQFF. DNA for the CDR3: TGTGCCAGCAGCCCTTTCGGGGGGCACTACAATGAGCAGTTCTTC.

The chain employs TRBV9 and TRBJ2-3; TRBD1 is a possible D gene (6 bases). Germline V gene data show CDR1 as SGDLS and CDR2 as YYNGEE. V lost 2 bases to trimming and J lost 2 bases, with 9 bases between them. This CDR3 spans 14 amino acids. For the CDR3, the DNA is TGTGCCAGCAGCGTTGAGGGGGTCACAGATACGCAGTATTTT. This encodes CASSVEGVTDTQYF.

The chain uses TRBV9 and TRBJ2-3, with 7 positions matching TRBD2. With 0 bases clipped from V and 6 bases from J, the junction kept 7 bases outside the gene matches. Germline CDR1 and CDR2: SGDLS and YYNGEE. This CDR3 has 15 residues. The CDR3: CASSVEGVGGDTQYF. CDR3 nucleotide sequence: TGTGCCAGCAGCGTAGAGGGAGTGGGGGGGGATACGCAGTATTTT. Looking up the rest from reference TRBV9 and TRBJ2-3 gives the full variable domain: DSGVTQTPKHLITATGQRVTLRCSPRSGDLSVYWYQQSLDQGLQFLIQYYNGEERAKGNILERFSAQQFPDLHSELNLSSLELGDSALYFCASSVEGVGGDTQYFGPGTRLTVL.

This clone appeared a few times. This chain connects TRBV10-3 to TRBJ2-2, with D perhaps TRBD2 (5 bases). V shed 4 bases and J shed 3 bases, with 6 bases lying between them. This CDR3 region has 13 residues. Looked up from germline, CDR1 is ENHRY and CDR2 is SYGVKD. The CDR3 loop reads CAISGGYTGELFF. CDR3 bases: TGTGCCATCAGTGGAGGGTACACCGGGGAGCTGTTTTTT.

The chain combines TRBV18 with TRBJ2-1; 10 nucleotides line up with TRBD2. Germline trimming cut 3 bases from V and 4 bases from J; bases unmatched to any gene: 6. The CDR3 has 16 residues. Germline lookup yields CDR1 KGHSH and CDR2 LQKENI. CDR3: CASSPKSGGGYNEQFF. In DNA form, the CDR3 reads TGTGCCAGCTCACCTAAGAGCGGGGGGGGTTACAATGAGCAGTTCTTC.

This chain joins TRBV5-1 and TRBJ2-7; 9 nucleotides align to TRBD2. V gave up 4 bases and J gave up 1 base; unmatched junction bases: 18. Germline CDR1 and CDR2: SGHRS and YFSETQ. This CDR3 region has 19 residues. The CDR3 loop reads CASSMTLYPLAGESYEQYF. The DNA for the CDR3 is TGCGCCAGCAGCATGACCCTTTACCCATTAGCGGGGGAATCCTACGAGCAGTACTTC.

This chain links TRBV7-9 with TRBJ1-6; TRBD1 agrees at 8 bases. This CDR3 has 14 residues. The V gene end was trimmed by 3 bases and the J gene end by 9 bases; junction bases not matched to a gene: 4. Germline CDR1 and CDR2: SEHNR and FQNEAQ (reference sequence). CDR3 in DNA: TGTGCCAGCAGCTTGGACAGGGATGGTTCACCCCTCCACTTT. Translation gives CASSLDRDGSPLHF.

Written as DNA, the CDR3 is TGTGCCAGTAGTAGGCCCGGGCAGGGGAGATACGAGCAGTACTTC. This codes for CASSRPGQGRYEQYF. The V gene is TRBV19, the J gene TRBJ2-7, with TRBD1 as a possible D gene (6 bases). CDR1 and CDR2 from the germline V gene are LNHDA and SQIVND (reference sequence). The CDR3 consists of 15 residues. Trimming removed 4 bases from V and 4 bases from J, with 17 bases in between.

The genes are TRBV27 and TRBJ1-2; possibly TRBD1 for D (6 bases). Looked up from germline, CDR1 is MNHEY and CDR2 is SMNVEV (reference sequence). V lost 7 bases and J 5 bases, leaving 14 bases between the germline ends. The CDR3 length is 13 residues. The CDR3 is CASTKQGRYGYTF. The CDR3 nucleotides are TGTGCCAGCACCAAACAGGGACGGTATGGCTACACCTTC.

V usage is TRBV4-2 and J usage is TRBJ2-3; 7 nucleotides match TRBD2. In germline, CDR1 is LGHNA, CDR2 YNFKEQ. J was trimmed by 4 bases and V by 0 bases; bases with no gene match: 4. This CDR3 contains 15 residues. The CDR3 loop is CASSQDLGGSDTQYF. The CDR3 DNA follows: TGTGCCAGCAGCCAAGACTTGGGGGGGTCAGATACGCAGTATTTT.

This clone was seen a handful of times. The rearrangement links TRBV30 to TRBJ1-5; TRBD1 matches 9 bases. The CDR3 extends over 16 amino acids. Losses at the gene ends were 2 bases for V and 2 bases for J; bases not matched to a gene: 7. Germline values: CDR1 GTSNPN, CDR2 SVGIG (reference sequence). The CDR3 loop is CAWSRRQGEGNQPQHF. DNA of the CDR3: TGTGCCTGGAGTCGTAGACAGGGGGAGGGCAATCAGCCCCAGCATTTT.

The V call is TRBV11-2, the J call TRBJ2-7, with D tentatively TRBD1 (6 bases). Deletions cut 1 base from V and 0 bases from J, with 10 bases between. CDR1 is SGHAT and CDR2 is FQNNGV in the germline V gene. This CDR3 is 15 amino acids long. CDR3 in amino acids: CASSLVGQPSYEQYF. The CDR3 nucleotides are TGTGCCAGCAGCTTAGTAGGACAGCCCTCCTACGAGCAGTACTTC.